This section outlines one T cell receptor (beta chain) sequence together with its context. This sample stems from a study of CD8 T cells in Susac syndrome. Germline V gene sequence: CDR1 GTSNPN, CDR2 SVGIG (reference sequence). The junction had 4 bases not matched to a gene; V was cut back by 0 bases and J by 5 bases. The CDR3 is 14 amino acids. cDNA came from about 0.5 to 1 ug RNA primed by random hexamers. Amplification of the TCR beta CDR3 was carried out by immunoSEQ multiplex PCR, which spanned a total of 54 Vbeta and 13 Jbeta segments. TCRdb independently ran MiXCR on the immunoSEQ multiplex PCR reads; one entry per CDR3 protein. The sample comprises 100,000 to 150,000 distinct CDR3 sequences, 85% to 95% of which are singletons, and over 0.3% rests with the top ten.

The chain links TRBV30 to TRBJ2-5; TRBD2 agrees at 9 bases. Sequenced material: CD8+ T cells from PBMCs. This TCR derives from a human donor with multiple sclerosis. The CDR3 sequence: CAWSVSSGMETQYF. Written as DNA, the CDR3 is TGTGCCTGGAGTGTGTCTAGCGGGATGGAGACCCAGTACTTC.